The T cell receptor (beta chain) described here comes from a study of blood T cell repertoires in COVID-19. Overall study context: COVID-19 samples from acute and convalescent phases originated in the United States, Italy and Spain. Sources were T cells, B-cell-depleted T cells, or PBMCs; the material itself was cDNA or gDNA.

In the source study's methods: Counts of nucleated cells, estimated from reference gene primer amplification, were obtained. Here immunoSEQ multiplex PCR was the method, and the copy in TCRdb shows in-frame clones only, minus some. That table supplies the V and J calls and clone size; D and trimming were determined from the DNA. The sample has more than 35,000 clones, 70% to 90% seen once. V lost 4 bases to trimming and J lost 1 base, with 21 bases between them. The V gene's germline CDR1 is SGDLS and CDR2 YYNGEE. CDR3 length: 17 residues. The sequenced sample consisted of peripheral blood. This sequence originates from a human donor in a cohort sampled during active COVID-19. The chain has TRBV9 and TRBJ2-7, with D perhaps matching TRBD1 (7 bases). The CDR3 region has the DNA TGTGCCAGCAGCCCTCACGGAGGGACAGCCGAATCCTACGAGCAGTACTTC. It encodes CASSPHGGTAESYEQYF.